Below, 8 T cell receptor beta chains from the same sample are listed, as sequenced in a study of blood T cell repertoires in COVID-19 (TCRdb year 2020). Receptor libraries were prepared by the immunoSEQ multiplex PCR assay. TCRdb limited this immuneACCESS table to in-frame rearrangements with V and J called. A share of clones is missing; checked studies link under half to unresolved V genes, and the rest is unexplained. This sample lists 100,000 to 130,000 clones; under 85% were detected once. The ten most abundant clones make up roughly 4.1% of the sample. Sequencing used peripheral blood. The receptors here all came from a woman aged 70 to 79 with acute or convalescent COVID-19.

The chain has TRBV19 and TRBJ2-3; 12 nucleotides align to TRBD2. Germline CDR1 and CDR2: LNHDA and SQIVND (reference sequence). V lost 3 bases, J lost 4 bases, and 5 bases stayed unmatched. The CDR3 is 16 residues long. This chain's CDR3 is CASSISGLAGPDTQYF. Here the CDR3 DNA reads TGTGCCAGTAGTATTTCAGGACTAGCGGGGCCAGATACGCAGTATTTT.

V gene TRBV28 combines with J gene TRBJ1-4; D is unclear. Germline V gene data show CDR1 as MDHEN and CDR2 as SYDVKM. This CDR3 has 14 amino acids. Trimming took 2 bases from V and 4 from J, leaving 8 bases between them. CDR3 bases: TGTGCCAGCAGTTTACAATACAGTAATGAAAAACTGTTTTTT. Translation: CASSLQYSNEKLFF.

The chain's CDR3 is CASSQRDRRAGELFF. CDR3 DNA sequence: TGTGCCAGCAGTCAAAGGGATCGCAGGGCCGGGGAGCTGTTTTTT. The chain couples TRBV27 to TRBJ2-2, with D tentatively TRBD1 (5 bases). This CDR3 region has 15 residues. V dropped 5 bases and J dropped 6 bases, with 16 bases sitting between them. CDR1 MNHEY and CDR2 SMNVEV come from the germline V gene (reference sequence).

This clone was counted once. The chain couples TRBV5-5 to TRBJ1-1, with TRBD1 matching 7 bases. Per germline, CDR1 SGHKS and CDR2 YYEKEE (reference sequence). This CDR3 spans 12 amino acids. J lost 10 bases, V lost 0 bases, and 3 bases had no gene match. CDR3 sequence reads: CASSLVGGTAFF. The CDR3 bases are TGTGCCAGCAGCTTGGTAGGGGGCACAGCTTTCTTT.

The chain has TRBV6-5 and TRBJ1-2; 8 bases agree with TRBD1. The length of the CDR3 is 13 residues. The J segment lost 7 bases and the V segment lost 4 bases, leaving 5 bases of the junction unmatched. The germline CDR1 and CDR2 sequences are MNHEY and SVGAGI. The CDR3 reads CASSSADRGGYTF. CDR3 DNA sequence: TGTGCCAGCAGTTCTGCAGACAGGGGTGGCTACACCTTC.

This clone was detected a few times. The chain couples TRBV2 to TRBJ1-5; tentatively, D is TRBD1 (5 bases). The germline gives CDR1 SNHLY, CDR2 FYNNEI. The V end lost 7 bases, the J end lost 4 bases, and 11 bases lay between the germline ends. The CDR3 runs to 13 residues. The CDR3 loop reads CASTRGPNQPQHF. In nucleotides, the CDR3 is TGTGCCAGCACGCGGGGCCCTAATCAGCCCCAGCATTTT.

The chain recombines TRBV7-9 with TRBJ1-1, with D uncertain. CDR1 and CDR2 (germline): SEHNR, FQNEAQ (reference sequence). The CDR3 extends over 16 amino acids. V dropped 4 bases and J dropped 3 bases, with 18 bases sitting between them. The CDR3 region is CASSSSPGMLDTEAFF. The CDR3 DNA is TGTGCCAGCAGCTCCTCCCCGGGGATGCTGGACACTGAAGCTTTCTTT.

V gene TRBV6-2 or TRBV6-3 combines with J gene TRBJ2-4; tentatively, D is TRBD1 (7 bases). Germline CDR1 reads MNHEY; CDR2 reads SVGEGT. V was trimmed by 2 bases and J by 7 bases, leaving 15 bases between them. The CDR3 consists of 15 residues. CDR3 bases: TGTGCCAGCAGTTACATAGGGGGCGCGGGGAACATTCAGTACTTC. This encodes CASSYIGGAGNIQYF.